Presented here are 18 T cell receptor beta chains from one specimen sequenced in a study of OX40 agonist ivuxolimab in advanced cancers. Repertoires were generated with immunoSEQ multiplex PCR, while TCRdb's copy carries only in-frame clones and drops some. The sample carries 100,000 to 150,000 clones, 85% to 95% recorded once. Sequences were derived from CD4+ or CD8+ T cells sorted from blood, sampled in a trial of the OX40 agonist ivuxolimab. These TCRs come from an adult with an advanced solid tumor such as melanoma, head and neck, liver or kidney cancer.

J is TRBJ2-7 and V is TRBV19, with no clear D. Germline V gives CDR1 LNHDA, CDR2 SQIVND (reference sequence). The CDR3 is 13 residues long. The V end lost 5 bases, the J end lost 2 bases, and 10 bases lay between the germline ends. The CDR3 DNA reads TGTGCCAGTAGTGTACGAGAGACCTACGAGCAGTACTTC. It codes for CASSVRETYEQYF. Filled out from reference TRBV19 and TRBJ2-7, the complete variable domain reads DGGITQSPKYLFRKEGQNVTLSCEQNLNHDAMYWYRQDPGQGLRLIYYSQIVNDFQKGDIAEGYSVSREKKESFPLTVTSAQKNPTAFYLCASSVRETYEQYFGPGTRLTVT.

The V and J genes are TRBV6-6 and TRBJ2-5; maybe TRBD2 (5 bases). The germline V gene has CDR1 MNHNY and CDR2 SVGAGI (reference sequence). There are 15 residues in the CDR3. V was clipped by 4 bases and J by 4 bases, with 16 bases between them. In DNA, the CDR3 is TGTGCCAGCAGTTGGGGTGCGGGCGGCGGAGAGACCCAGTACTTC. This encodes CASSWGAGGGETQYF.

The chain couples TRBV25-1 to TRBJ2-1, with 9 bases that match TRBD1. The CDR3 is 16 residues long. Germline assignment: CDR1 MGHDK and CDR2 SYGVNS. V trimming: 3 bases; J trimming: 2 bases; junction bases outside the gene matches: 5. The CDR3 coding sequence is TGTGCCAGCAGTGACCCGCGGACAGGGGCCTACAATGAGCAGTTCTTC. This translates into CASSDPRTGAYNEQFF.

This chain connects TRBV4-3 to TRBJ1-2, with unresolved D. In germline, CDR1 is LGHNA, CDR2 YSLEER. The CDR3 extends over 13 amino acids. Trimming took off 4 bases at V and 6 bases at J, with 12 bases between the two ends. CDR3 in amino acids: CASSPRWRDGYTF. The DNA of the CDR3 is TGCGCCAGCAGCCCCCGGTGGAGGGATGGCTACACCTTC.

The CDR3 DNA reads TGCGCCAGCGGCCAAACCGGGACAGGGTCCTACGAGCAGTACTTC. The encoded protein is CASGQTGTGSYEQYF. V gene TRBV5-1 combines with J gene TRBJ2-7; the match to TRBD1 covers 9 bases. Unmatched junction bases numbered 9, after V lost 7 bases and J lost 1 base. This CDR3 is 15 amino acids long. CDR1 is SGHRS and CDR2 is YFSETQ in the germline V gene.

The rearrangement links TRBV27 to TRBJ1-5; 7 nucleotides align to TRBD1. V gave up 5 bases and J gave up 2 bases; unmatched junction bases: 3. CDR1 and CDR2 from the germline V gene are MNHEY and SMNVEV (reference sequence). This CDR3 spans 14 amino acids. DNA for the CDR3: TGTGCCAGCAGTGTAGACAGGGGCAATCAGCCCCAGCATTTT. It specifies CASSVDRGNQPQHF.

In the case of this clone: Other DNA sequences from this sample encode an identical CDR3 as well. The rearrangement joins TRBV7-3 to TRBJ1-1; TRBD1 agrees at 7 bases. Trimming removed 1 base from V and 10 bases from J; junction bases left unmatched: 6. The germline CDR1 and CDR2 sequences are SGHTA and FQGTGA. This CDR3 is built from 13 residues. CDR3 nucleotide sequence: TGTGCCAGCAGCTTAATATCAGGGGGTGCAGCTTTCTTT. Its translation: CASSLISGGAAFF.

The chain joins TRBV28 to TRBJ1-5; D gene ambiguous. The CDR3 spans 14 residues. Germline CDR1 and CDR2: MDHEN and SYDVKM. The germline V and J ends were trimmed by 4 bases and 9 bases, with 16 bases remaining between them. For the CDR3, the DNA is TGTGCCAGCAGTTCCGGGCCAGTGGGGTGGCCCCAGCATTTT. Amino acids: CASSSGPVGWPQHF.

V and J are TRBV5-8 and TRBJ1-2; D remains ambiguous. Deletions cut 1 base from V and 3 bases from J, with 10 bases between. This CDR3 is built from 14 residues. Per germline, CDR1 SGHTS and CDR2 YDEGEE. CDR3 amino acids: CASSLYGEDYGYTF. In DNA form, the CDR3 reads TGTGCCAGCAGCTTGTATGGGGAGGACTATGGCTACACCTTC.

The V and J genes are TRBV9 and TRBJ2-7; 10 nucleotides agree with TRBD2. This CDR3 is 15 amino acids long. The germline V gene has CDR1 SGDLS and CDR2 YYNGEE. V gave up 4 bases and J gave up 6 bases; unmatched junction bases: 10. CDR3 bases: TGTGCCAGCAGCTCGACCCTAGCGGGAGCTGGCGAGCAGTACTTC. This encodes CASSSTLAGAGEQYF.

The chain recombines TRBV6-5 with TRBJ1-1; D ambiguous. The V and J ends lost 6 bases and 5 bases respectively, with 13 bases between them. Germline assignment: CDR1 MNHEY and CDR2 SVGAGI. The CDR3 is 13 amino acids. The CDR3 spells CASRYGDRTEAFF. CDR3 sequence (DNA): TGTGCCAGCAGGTATGGGGATCGGACTGAAGCTTTCTTT.

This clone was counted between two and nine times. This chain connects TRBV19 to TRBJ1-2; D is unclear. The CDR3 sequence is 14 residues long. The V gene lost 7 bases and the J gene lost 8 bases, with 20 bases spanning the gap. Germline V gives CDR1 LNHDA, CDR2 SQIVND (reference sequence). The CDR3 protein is CASTGRETLGGYTF. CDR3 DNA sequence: TGTGCCAGTACAGGACGGGAGACCCTCGGGGGCTACACCTTC.

The CDR3 sequence is CASSVGPFGEQFF. In DNA, the CDR3 is TGTGCCAGCAGCGTAGGGCCATTTGGTGAGCAGTTCTTC. This chain links TRBV9 with TRBJ2-1; D gene uncertain. The CDR3 loop spans 13 amino acids. V lost 0 bases, J lost 9 bases, and 10 bases lay in between. Looked up from germline, CDR1 is SGDLS and CDR2 is YYNGEE. The entire variable domain, with the rest obtained from reference TRBV9 and TRBJ2-1, is as follows: DSGVTQTPKHLITATGQRVTLRCSPRSGDLSVYWYQQSLDQGLQFLIQYYNGEERAKGNILERFSAQQFPDLHSELNLSSLELGDSALYFCASSVGPFGEQFFGPGTRLTVL.

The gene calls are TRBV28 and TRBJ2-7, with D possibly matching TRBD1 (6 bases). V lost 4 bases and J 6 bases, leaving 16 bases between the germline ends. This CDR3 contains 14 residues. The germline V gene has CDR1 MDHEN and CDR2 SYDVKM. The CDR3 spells CASSSVRQASEQYF. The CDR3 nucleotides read TGTGCCAGCAGTTCGGTACGACAGGCCTCCGAGCAGTACTTC.

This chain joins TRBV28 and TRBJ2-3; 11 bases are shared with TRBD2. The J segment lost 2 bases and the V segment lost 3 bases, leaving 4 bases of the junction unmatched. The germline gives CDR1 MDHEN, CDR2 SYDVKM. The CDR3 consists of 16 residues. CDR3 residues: CASSLGTSGITDTQYF. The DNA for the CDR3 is TGTGCCAGCAGTTTGGGGACTAGCGGAATCACAGATACGCAGTATTTT.

DNA for the CDR3: TGTGCCAGCAGCTCGGGACTAGCGGGAGGGCCCTCGTCCTACAATGAGCAGTTCTTC. This sequence encodes CASSSGLAGGPSSYNEQFF. V usage is TRBV5-6 and J usage is TRBJ2-1; 16 bases match TRBD2. The CDR3 has 19 residues. The germline V gene has CDR1 SGHDT and CDR2 YYEEEE. Unmatched junction bases numbered 7, after V lost 3 bases and J lost 1 base. The full variable domain, completed using reference TRBV5-6 and TRBJ2-1, is DAGVTQSPTHLIKTRGQQVTLRCSPKSGHDTVSWYQQALGQGPQFIFQYYEEEERQRGNFPDRFSGHQFPNYSSELNVNALLLGDSALYLCASSSGLAGGPSSYNEQFFGPGTRLTVL.

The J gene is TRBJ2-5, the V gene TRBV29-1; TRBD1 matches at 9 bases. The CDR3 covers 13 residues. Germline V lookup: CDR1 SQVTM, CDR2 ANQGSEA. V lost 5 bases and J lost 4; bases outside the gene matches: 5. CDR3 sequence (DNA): TGCAGCGTTATGGACAGGGGAGGAGAGACCCAGTACTTC. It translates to CSVMDRGGETQYF. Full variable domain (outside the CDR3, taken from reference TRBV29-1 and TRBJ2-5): SAVISQKPSRDICQRGTSLTIQCQVDSQVTMMFWYRQQPGQSLTLIATANQGSEATYESGFVIDKFPISRPNLTFSTLTVSNMSPEDSSIYLCSVMDRGGETQYFGPGTRLLVL.

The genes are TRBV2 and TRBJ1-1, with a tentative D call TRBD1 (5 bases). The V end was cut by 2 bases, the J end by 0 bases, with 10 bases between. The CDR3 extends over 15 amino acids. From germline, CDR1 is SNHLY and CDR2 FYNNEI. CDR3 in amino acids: CASSESGHMNTEAFF. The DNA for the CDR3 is TGTGCCAGCAGTGAATCCGGACACATGAACACTGAAGCTTTCTTT.